This T cell receptor (beta chain) comes out of a study of CD8+ T cells in alopecia areata. Study details: It was oral tofacitinib, at 5 to 10 mg twice daily, that treated patients received. Study-level points and caveats: TCR sharing across patients was less clear than in mice, possibly HLA-related.

The CDR3 is made up of 14 amino acids. Germline V lookup: CDR1 GTSNPN, CDR2 SVGIG (reference sequence). Trimming shortened V by 1 base and J by 1 base, and 10 bases separated the two germline ends. Extraction of RNA preceded its reverse transcription into cDNA, which served as the sequencing template. The repertoire was sequenced with immunoSEQ multiplex PCR; TCRdb's copy has only in-frame clones and lacks some. The table includes about 97,000 clones, roughly two fifths detected once. Details on this clone: The antigen is undetermined.

Peripheral blood and lesional scalp punch biopsies were taken from alopecia areata patients. Sequences were obtained from CD4+ T cells sorted from blood. This sequence originates from a human donor with alopecia areata. The V gene is TRBV30, the J gene TRBJ1-1, with D perhaps matching TRBD1 (5 bases). CDR3 sequence (DNA): TGTGCCTGGAGTGCCGGGACGGGGAACACTGAAGCTTTCTTT. It codes for CAWSAGTGNTEAFF.